These 18 T cell receptor beta chains were sequenced from one sample in a study of human T cells and chemical hapten exposure. Time point noted: patch test 2, 6 weeks after DPC sensitization. Treatment in this sample: therapeutic diphenylcyclopropenone sensitization with weekly scalp DPC. MiXCR was run by TCRdb on the RACE reads, yielding one entry per CDR3 protein. The table records approximately 110,000 distinct CDR3 sequences, roughly 9% of them present only once. Sequenced here: whole blood, sampled in connection with sensitization to the hapten diphenylcyclopropenone (DPC). The source of these receptors is a woman in her 40s with alopecia areata. Some clones in this sample may be carry-over from other donors' samples.

The sample holds many counts of this clonotype. This chain joins TRBV6-2 or TRBV6-3 and TRBJ2-5; 7 bases are shared with TRBD1. Germline CDR1 is MNHEY and CDR2 is SVGEGT. The CDR3 contains 13 residues. The J segment lost 6 bases and the V segment lost 6 bases, leaving 7 bases of the junction unmatched. This CDR3 is CASRYPGQQTQYF. In nucleotides, the CDR3 is TGTGCCAGCAGGTACCCGGGACAGCAGACCCAGTACTTC.

This clonotype was observed many times. The chain is built from TRBV7-9 and TRBJ2-5; tentative D call: TRBD2 (5 bases). CDR3 length: 14 residues. The ends were cut back, 6 bases at V and 5 bases at J, with 16 bases in the middle. Germline CDR1 is SEHNR and CDR2 is FQNEAQ (reference sequence). The CDR3 is CASRREGSVETQYF. The CDR3 DNA is TGTGCCAGCAGACGGGAAGGATCGGTGGAGACCCAGTACTTC. The full variable domain, its missing parts supplied by reference TRBV7-9 and TRBJ2-5, is DTGVSQNPRHKITKRGQNVTFRCDPISEHNRLYWYRQTLGQGPEFLTYFQNEAQLEKSRLLSDRFSAERPKGSFSTLEIQRTEQGDSAMYLCASRREGSVETQYFGPGTRLLVL.

In this sample, this clonotype turned up many times. V is TRBV2 and J is TRBJ2-5, with D perhaps being TRBD1 or TRBD2 (6 bases each). Germline values: CDR1 SNHLY, CDR2 FYNNEI. V was pared by 6 bases and J by 4 bases, with 18 bases between. The CDR3 has 15 amino acids. Here the CDR3 reads CASRGGSSVGETQYF. In nucleotides, the CDR3 is TGTGCCAGCAGAGGGGGATCTAGCGTGGGAGAGACCCAGTACTTC.

The chain links TRBV12-3 or TRBV12-4 to TRBJ2-2, with 12 nucleotides matching TRBD1. The CDR3 is made up of 18 amino acids. With V trimmed by 5 bases and J by 7 bases, 14 bases remained unmatched. The CDR3 loop is CASSRKRGTGGTGGELFF. For the CDR3, the DNA is TGTGCCAGCAGTAGGAAAAGGGGGACAGGGGGCACCGGCGGGGAGCTGTTTTTT.

In this sample, this clonotype turned up a few times. The CDR3 DNA is TGTGCCACCAGTCCTGGACAGGGGCTCTACGAGCAGTACTTC. This gives the protein CATSPGQGLYEQYF. The chain is built from TRBV24-1 and TRBJ2-7, with TRBD1 matching 9 bases. This CDR3 spans 14 amino acids. Germline assignment: CDR1 KGHDR and CDR2 SFDVKD. The trim removed 6 bases at V and 3 bases at J, leaving 5 bases unmatched.

This clonotype was detected a few times. In DNA form, the CDR3 reads TGCGCCAGCAGCTTGGCTCTAGCGGGGGTTACCTCCTACGAGCAGTACTTC. This sequence encodes CASSLALAGVTSYEQYF. The chain couples TRBV5-1 to TRBJ2-7; 10 bases are a match to TRBD2. V was pared by 0 bases and J by 0 bases, with 6 bases of the junction left unmatched. CDR3 length: 17 amino acids. Germline V lookup: CDR1 SGHRS, CDR2 YFSETQ.

The V and J genes are TRBV4-2 and TRBJ1-5, with D unresolved. Germline V gene lookup returns CDR1 LGHNA and CDR2 YNFKEQ. This CDR3 spans 13 amino acids. Trimming stripped 2 bases from V and 5 bases from J, with 7 bases between. The CDR3 coding sequence is TGTGCCAGCAGCCAAACCTATGATCAGCCCCAGCATTTT. Protein product: CASSQTYDQPQHF.

This clonotype was picked up a small number of times. This chain connects TRBV20-1 to TRBJ2-1; a possible D gene is TRBD1 (6 bases). Germline V gene lookup returns CDR1 DFQATT and CDR2 SNEGSKA (reference sequence). Between the trimmed V and J ends, which lost 8 bases and 4 bases, there was a span of 21 bases. There are 15 residues in the CDR3. DNA of the CDR3: TGCAGTCCCGCCGACAGGAAGGGGATTTACAATGAGCAGTTCTTC. Encoded protein: CSPADRKGIYNEQFF.

In this sample, this clonotype turned up many times. The J gene is TRBJ1-1, the V gene TRBV12-3 or TRBV12-4; possibly TRBD1 for D (6 bases). The CDR3 loop spans 15 amino acids. Trimming took off 5 bases at V and 5 bases at J, with 18 bases between the two ends. The CDR3 reads CASSHRTAQRTEAFF. The CDR3 bases are TGTGCCAGCAGTCATCGGACAGCCCAGCGTACTGAAGCTTTCTTT.

The chain recombines TRBV7-6 with TRBJ2-4; the match to TRBD1 covers 8 bases. This CDR3 is 15 amino acids long. V lost 4 bases to trimming and J lost 2 bases; unmatched junction nucleotides: 4. Germline V gene lookup returns CDR1 SGHVS and CDR2 FNYEAQ. This chain's CDR3 is CASSYGTGSKNIQYF. For the CDR3, the DNA is TGTGCCAGCAGCTACGGGACAGGTTCCAAAAACATTCAGTACTTC.

This clonotype came up many times. This chain uses TRBV6-2 or TRBV6-3 with TRBJ1-5, with TRBD1 as a possible D gene (5 bases). This CDR3 has 14 residues. V lost 2 bases to trimming and J lost 7 bases, with 12 bases between them. CDR1 MNHEY and CDR2 SVGEGT come from the germline V gene. CDR3 bases: TGTGCCAGCAGTTACAGAATGGGGCAACAGCCCCAGCATTTT. Amino acids: CASSYRMGQQPQHF.

This clonotype has only a few counts. The chain employs TRBV12-2 and TRBJ1-2; the DNA was not compared with TRBD1, the D call given in the table. TRBV12-2 is shown as a pseudogene. The CDR3 spans 16 residues. The CDR3 region has the DNA TGTGCAAGTCGCGTCAGCAGACAGCCTGCTTGGTATGGCTACACCTTC. Translated, it gives CASRVSRQPAWYGYTF.

V gene TRBV12-3 or TRBV12-4 combines with J gene TRBJ2-7; TRBD1 aligns across 9 bases. V was clipped by 5 bases and J by 7 bases; unmatched bases: 9. CDR3 length: 14 amino acids. The CDR3 spells CASSPQQGAGEQYF. The CDR3 coding sequence is TGTGCCAGCAGTCCCCAACAGGGGGCTGGGGAGCAGTACTTC.

CDR3 DNA: TGTGCCAGCAGCCAAGTTTGGTCCATCGCAGATACGCAGTATTTT. Its translation: CASSQVWSIADTQYF. This rearrangement joins TRBV14 to TRBJ2-3; D remains unclear. The CDR3 consists of 15 residues. Trimming shortened V by 1 base and J by 4 bases, and 12 bases separated the two germline ends. The germline V gene has CDR1 SGHDN and CDR2 FVKESK.

V gene TRBV10-3 combines with J gene TRBJ2-7; D remains unclear. Germline loops: CDR1 ENHRY, CDR2 SYGVKD. The CDR3 covers 14 residues. Trimming took 5 bases from V and 0 from J, leaving 11 bases between them. The CDR3 nucleotides read TGTGCCATCAGTTTGACAACGAGCTCCTACGAGCAGTACTTC. It translates to CAISLTTSSYEQYF.

The chain joins TRBV7-2 to TRBJ1-1, with 8 bases that match TRBD1. V trimming: 6 bases; J trimming: 1 base; junction bases outside the gene matches: 4. The CDR3 loop spans 14 amino acids. Germline CDR1 SGHTA, CDR2 FQGNSA. In DNA form, the CDR3 reads TGTGCCAGCAGGGCAGGGGGCGGGAACACTGAAGCTTTCTTT. This encodes CASRAGGGNTEAFF.

In its sample, this clonotype was seen many times. The J gene is TRBJ2-1, the V gene TRBV27, with TRBD2 matching over 11 bases. Germline CDR1 MNHEY, CDR2 SMNVEV (reference sequence). The CDR3 is made up of 19 amino acids. With 4 bases clipped from V and 8 bases from J, the junction kept 19 bases outside the gene matches. The CDR3 spells CASSSKGLSVAGGPYEQFF. CDR3 coding DNA: TGTGCCAGCAGTTCGAAGGGGTTGAGCGTAGCGGGGGGGCCCTATGAGCAGTTCTTC.

There are a few counts of this clonotype. The chain joins TRBV20-1 to TRBJ1-1, with a tentative D call TRBD1 (5 bases). This CDR3 has 10 amino acids. Germline CDR1 is DFQATT and CDR2 is SNEGSKA (reference sequence). V lost 5 bases to trimming and J lost 8 bases, with 9 bases between them. CDR3 in DNA: TGCAGTGCTTCAGGGAACGAAGCTTTCTTT. This translates into CSASGNEAFF.